One and the same sample provided the 9 T cell receptor beta chains below, sequenced in a study of T cell responses to AZD1222 COVID-19 vaccine. Produced via immunoSEQ multiplex PCR; TCRdb's table is partial and in-frame only. The sample has 140,000 to 150,000 clones; about 81% are singletons. The sample consisted of peripheral blood, taken on day 0 of MenACWY control vaccination. The source is an adult in good health.

The J gene is TRBJ2-1, the V gene TRBV6-4; 8 positions match TRBD2. Germline values: CDR1 MRHNA, CDR2 SNTAGT. The CDR3 runs to 14 residues. J was trimmed by 5 bases and V by 6 bases; bases with no gene match: 6. This CDR3 is CASSISGTNNEQFF. CDR3 DNA sequence: TGTGCCAGCAGCATTAGCGGGACAAACAATGAGCAGTTCTTC.

The CDR3 spells CASSQQGPYYEQYF. The CDR3 DNA reads TGTGCCAGCAGCCAGCAGGGGCCGTACTACGAGCAGTACTTC. The V and J genes are TRBV4-2 and TRBJ2-7; TRBD1 might be the D (6 bases). V was pared by 3 bases and J by 3 bases, with 12 bases between. The CDR3 extends over 14 amino acids. The germline V gene encodes CDR1 LGHNA and CDR2 YNFKEQ.

The chain is built from TRBV10-3 and TRBJ2-1, with TRBD1 as a possible D gene (6 bases). CDR1 is ENHRY and CDR2 is SYGVKD in the germline V gene. Trimming took off 5 bases at V and 4 bases at J, with 12 bases between the two ends. The CDR3 extends over 14 amino acids. The CDR3 is CAISNRTAYNEQFF. The CDR3 bases are TGTGCCATCAGTAATCGGACAGCTTACAATGAGCAGTTCTTC.

V gene TRBV14 combines with J gene TRBJ2-7; TRBD1 matches at 9 bases. CDR3 length: 15 amino acids. V trimming: 6 bases; J trimming: 3 bases; junction bases outside the gene matches: 9. Looked up from germline, CDR1 is SGHDN and CDR2 is FVKESK. The CDR3 loop reads CASSDRGQGIYEQYF. The CDR3 DNA reads as TGTGCCAGCAGTGACCGGGGACAGGGTATCTACGAGCAGTACTTC.

The J gene is TRBJ1-2, the V gene TRBV5-1; 7 nucleotides align to TRBD1. Per germline, CDR1 SGHRS and CDR2 YFSETQ. After removal of 4 bases from V and 12 bases from J, the junction contained 9 bases not matched to a gene. The CDR3 totals 12 residues. The CDR3 loop reads CASSVAGGHNTF. CDR3 bases: TGCGCCAGCAGCGTTGCAGGGGGGCATAACACCTTC.

V is TRBV4-1 and J is TRBJ2-7; D is uncertain. Germline CDR1 reads MGHRA; CDR2 reads YSYEKL. CDR3 length: 15 amino acids. The V end lost 0 bases, the J end lost 0 bases, and 9 bases lay between the germline ends. The DNA of the CDR3 is TGCGCCAGCAGCCAAGATCCACGGAACTCCTACGAGCAGTACGTC. Its translation: CASSQDPRNSYEQYV.

The rearrangement uses TRBV7-2 and TRBJ1-1, with D perhaps TRBD1 (5 bases). V gave up 1 base and J gave up 7 bases, with 7 bases separating them. CDR1 SGHTA and CDR2 FQGNSA come from the germline V gene. The CDR3 is made up of 12 amino acids. The CDR3 nucleotides read TGTGCCAGCAGCTTAGTTGGGGGTGAAGCTTTCTTT. Translation gives CASSLVGGEAFF. Based on the CDR3 plus reference TRBV7-2 and TRBJ1-1, the full variable domain is GAGVSQSPSNKVTEKGKDVELRCDPISGHTALYWYRQSLGQGLEFLIYFQGNSAPDKSGLPSDRFSAERTGGSVSTLTIQRTQQEDSAVYLCASSLVGGEAFFGQGTRLTVV.

Comment on this clone: A read error may account for a junction end that differs from germline. This sequence joins TRBV5-1 and TRBJ2-7; 7 nucleotides agree with TRBD1. CDR3 length: 15 residues. The germline V gene encodes CDR1 SGHRS and CDR2 YFSETQ. In nucleotides, the CDR3 is TGCGCCACCAGCACCAACCCTGACAGGGCCTACGAGCAGTACTTC. Its translation is CATSTNPDRAYEQYF.

Points on this clone: The same CDR3 arises from other DNA sequences in this sample as well. The rearrangement uses TRBV3-1 (or the pseudogene TRBV3-2) and TRBJ2-7, with D unclear. The V and J ends lost 1 base and 6 bases respectively, with 7 bases between them. This CDR3 is 12 amino acids long. Germline V gives CDR1 LGHDT, CDR2 YNNKEL (reference sequence). The CDR3, as DNA: TGTGCCAGCAGCCAAGTTGGCGGCGAGCAGTACTTC. This sequence encodes CASSQVGGEQYF.